A single sample gave rise to the 29 T cell receptor beta chains below, sequenced in a study of response to subunit inactivated influenza vaccine. A single record per CDR3 protein comes from TCRdb applying MiXCR to the RT-PCR reads. The data show approximately 520,000 distinct CDR3 sequences, approximately 15% seen once. Sequenced here: CD4+ T cells sorted from PBMCs, sampled around 25 months after vaccination. The receptors were sampled from a man between 50 and 75 years old who received an inactivated influenza vaccine.

This clonotype was seen repeatedly, ten times or more. This chain joins TRBV19 and TRBJ2-2; D might be TRBD1 (5 bases). V dropped 5 bases and J dropped 5 bases, with 15 bases sitting between them. From germline, CDR1 is LNHDA and CDR2 SQIVND (reference sequence). CDR3 length equals 15 residues. DNA of the CDR3: TGTGCCAGTAGTGATGGCAGGGTGAAAACCGGGGAGCTGTTTTTT. Its translation: CASSDGRVKTGELFF.

This chain joins TRBV7-9 and TRBJ2-7, with D perhaps matching TRBD1 (6 bases). V lost 5 bases and J lost 3, with 14 bases in between. CDR3 length: 14 residues. Germline values: CDR1 SEHNR, CDR2 FQNEAQ (reference sequence). For the CDR3, the DNA is TGTGCCAGCAGCAACCGGGACAAGAACTACGAGCAGTACTTC. Its translation: CASSNRDKNYEQYF.

This clonotype turned up a few times. V gene TRBV20-1 combines with J gene TRBJ1-5; TRBD1 aligns across 7 bases. CDR1 is DFQATT and CDR2 is SNEGSKA in the germline V gene (reference sequence). Trimming cost V 0 bases and J 3 bases; bases outside gene matches: 8. This CDR3 has 16 amino acids. CDR3 residues: CSARDLQGQLNQPQHF. For the CDR3, the DNA is TGCAGTGCTAGAGATCTCCAGGGACAGCTCAATCAGCCCCAGCATTTT.

This rearrangement joins TRBV25-1 to TRBJ1-6; D might be TRBD1 (5 bases). The CDR3 runs to 14 residues. CDR1 is MGHDK and CDR2 is SYGVNS in the germline V gene. V was cut by 3 bases and J by 10 bases, with 13 bases left in between. CDR3 coding DNA: TGTGCCAGCAGTGAGATGAGGGCAGGGTCACCCCTCCACTTT. This translates into CASSEMRAGSPLHF.

This chain joins TRBV20-1 and TRBJ2-5, with 8 bases identical to TRBD1. V was clipped by 6 bases and J by 5 bases; unmatched bases: 17. CDR1 is DFQATT, CDR2 SNEGSKA, per germline (reference sequence). The CDR3 runs 16 residues. CDR3 sequence reads: CSAEARQGSSGETQYF. The CDR3 coding sequence is TGCAGTGCCGAAGCCCGACAGGGGTCCAGCGGTGAGACCCAGTACTTC.

V and J are TRBV6-1 and TRBJ1-6; D is undetermined. The CDR3 is made up of 15 amino acids. With 2 bases removed from V and 8 bases from J, the gap between germline ends came to 13 bases. Germline CDR1 reads MNHNS; CDR2 reads SASEGT. The CDR3 DNA is TGTGCCAGCAGTGAACGAGGCCTCGGTGATTCACCCCTCCACTTT. Translation gives CASSERGLGDSPLHF.

Many counts were recorded for this clonotype. The chain links TRBV7-8 to TRBJ2-7; no definite D call. V lost 2 bases, J lost 1 base, and 6 bases lay in between. CDR1 is SGHVS and CDR2 is FQNEAQ in the germline V gene. The CDR3 is 13 amino acids. CDR3 DNA sequence: TGTGCCAGCAGCTTAATGTCTTCCTACGAGCAGTACTTC. This encodes CASSLMSSYEQYF.

This clonotype was found a few times. V and J are TRBV14 and TRBJ2-2; the match to TRBD2 covers 8 bases. The CDR3 has 13 amino acids. Germline-derived CDR1 and CDR2 are SGHDN and FVKESK. V dropped 5 bases and J dropped 7; count of bases not matched to a gene: 3. The CDR3 DNA reads as TGTGCCAGCAGCGGGACTAGTTACGGGGAGCTGTTTTTT. Its translation: CASSGTSYGELFF.

In regard to this clonotype: A read error may produce the germline difference seen at one junction end. The CDR3 bases are TGTGCCAGCAGGATGGGGATGCAGAACTACGATGAGCAGTTCTTC. Amino acid sequence: CASRMGMQNYDEQFF. The chain links TRBV7-2 to TRBJ2-1, with no clear D. Germline CDR1 is SGHTA and CDR2 is FQGNSA. CDR3 length equals 15 residues.

The V gene is TRBV29-1, the J gene TRBJ2-1; D possibly corresponds to TRBD1 (5 bases). CDR3 length equals 13 residues. Germline CDR1 reads SQVTM; CDR2 reads ANQGSEA. V was clipped by 5 bases and J by 6 bases, with 14 bases between them. The CDR3 coding sequence is TGCAGCGTTCCAAAAAGTAGGGGCAATGAGCAGTTCTTC. Its translation is CSVPKSRGNEQFF.

This clonotype was detected only a few times. The chain employs TRBV4-1 and TRBJ1-4, with D unclear. The germline CDR1 and CDR2 sequences are MGHRA and YSYEKL. The CDR3 extends over 14 amino acids. Trimming took 2 bases from V and 8 from J, leaving 12 bases between them. The CDR3 sequence: CASSQRSGGEKLFF. CDR3 nucleotide sequence: TGCGCCAGCAGCCAACGGTCAGGTGGAGAAAAACTGTTTTTT.

This clonotype was recorded a few times. V usage is TRBV6-1 and J usage is TRBJ2-1; D possibly matches TRBD1 or TRBD2 (6 bases each). CDR1 and CDR2 from the germline V gene are MNHNS and SASEGT. Trimming took off 6 bases at V and 2 bases at J, with 17 bases between the two ends. This CDR3 has 16 amino acids. The CDR3 region has the DNA TGTGCCAGCAGCTCTATCGGGGGCTTTACCTACAATGAGCAGTTCTTC. This encodes CASSSIGGFTYNEQFF.

This clonotype turned up a few times. The CDR3 DNA sequence: TGCAGTGCGAATATACCGGGACTAGCGGGAGGAGGTTACTTC. Its protein product is CSANIPGLAGGGYF. This sequence joins TRBV20-1 and TRBJ2-7, with TRBD2 identical over 15 bases. Trimming cost V 6 bases and J 13 bases; bases outside gene matches: 13. The CDR3 is 14 residues long. CDR1 is DFQATT, CDR2 SNEGSKA, per germline (reference sequence).

This clonotype was picked up a small number of times. The chain combines TRBV27 with TRBJ2-7, with D possibly being TRBD1 or TRBD2 (5 bases each). Germline V gives CDR1 MNHEY, CDR2 SMNVEV (reference sequence). The CDR3 contains 15 residues. The V gene lost 7 bases and the J gene lost 0 bases, with 16 bases spanning the gap. The CDR3 region has the DNA TGTGCCAGCAAACGGGGCCCTGGGGTCTCCTACGAGCAGTACTTC. This translates into CASKRGPGVSYEQYF.

This clonotype was observed a few times. This chain uses TRBV25-1 with TRBJ2-2, with unresolved D. The CDR3 sequence is 15 residues long. Deletions cut 6 bases from V and 1 base from J, with 12 bases between. The V gene's germline CDR1 is MGHDK and CDR2 SYGVNS. CDR3 region: CASSPTDRNTGELFF. The CDR3 DNA reads as TGTGCCAGCAGCCCAACCGACCGGAACACCGGGGAGCTGTTTTTT.

The chain combines TRBV7-2 with TRBJ2-3, with 9 bases that match TRBD2. After removal of 2 bases from V and 5 bases from J, the junction contained 8 bases not matched to a gene. CDR1 is SGHTA, CDR2 FQGNSA, per germline. The CDR3 is 16 amino acids. The CDR3 sequence: CASSLTWRGGRDTQYF. CDR3 nucleotides: TGTGCCAGCAGCTTAACATGGCGGGGGGGCAGAGATACGCAGTATTTT. Combining the CDR3 with reference TRBV7-2 and TRBJ2-3 gives the whole variable domain GAGVSQSPSNKVTEKGKDVELRCDPISGHTALYWYRQSLGQGLEFLIYFQGNSAPDKSGLPSDRFSAERTGGSVSTLTIQRTQQEDSAVYLCASSLTWRGGRDTQYFGPGTRLTVL.

This clonotype occurred a few times. The chain recombines TRBV5-1 with TRBJ2-2, with D perhaps TRBD2 (5 bases). Trimming stripped 2 bases from V and 0 bases from J, with 8 bases between. The CDR3 covers 15 residues. Germline V gives CDR1 SGHRS, CDR2 YFSETQ. CDR3 bases: TGCGCCAGCAGCTTAGCGGACGCGAACACCGGGGAGCTGTTTTTT. This translates into CASSLADANTGELFF.

This clonotype came up a few times. This chain links TRBV7-6 with TRBJ1-3; D unclear. Germline CDR1 is SGHVS and CDR2 is FNYEAQ. Between the trimmed V and J ends, which lost 7 bases and 4 bases, there was a span of 11 bases. The CDR3 is made up of 13 amino acids. The CDR3 sequence: CASTHPGGNTIYF. CDR3 sequence (DNA): TGTGCCAGCACCCATCCGGGGGGAAACACCATATATTTT.

This clonotype was seen only a few times. The chain carries TRBV7-8 and TRBJ1-5; D is perhaps TRBD1 (5 bases). Per germline, CDR1 SGHVS and CDR2 FQNEAQ. V was pared by 0 bases and J by 7 bases, with 13 bases between. This CDR3 is built from 15 residues. The CDR3 DNA follows: TGTGCCAGCAGCTTAGCATACGGACAACAGCAGCCCCAGCATTTT. Translation gives CASSLAYGQQQPQHF.

CDR3 nucleotide sequence: TGTGCCAGCTCACCACCCCTAGCGGGAGTACCGCAGTACTTC. This gives the protein CASSPPLAGVPQYF. The chain uses TRBV18 and TRBJ2-7, with 10 bases identical to TRBD2. The V gene's germline CDR1 is KGHSH and CDR2 LQKENI. The CDR3 extends over 14 amino acids. The V and J ends lost 0 bases and 9 bases, in that order; junction bases with no gene match: 5.

The genes are TRBV28 and TRBJ1-1; D uncertain. CDR3 length: 14 amino acids. Germline assignment: CDR1 MDHEN and CDR2 SYDVKM. V gave up 2 bases and J gave up 8 bases, with 15 bases separating them. The CDR3 nucleotides read TGTGCCAGCAGTTTAGGTTTGGCGCCGGGGGAAGCTTTCTTT. Translation gives CASSLGLAPGEAFF. Complete variable domain (other parts from reference TRBV28 and TRBJ1-1): DVKVTQSSRYLVKRTGEKVFLECVQDMDHENMFWYRQDPGLGLRLIYFSYDVKMKEKGDIPEGYSVSREKKERFSLILESASTNQTSMYLCASSLGLAPGEAFFGQGTRLTVV.

This chain's CDR3 is CASSRLNSNQPQHF. Here the CDR3 DNA reads TGTGCCAGCAGTAGATTGAATAGCAATCAGCCCCAGCATTTT. This chain uses TRBV6-2 or TRBV6-3 with TRBJ1-5; D is undetermined. This CDR3 is built from 14 residues. The ends were cut back, 5 bases at V and 0 bases at J, with 8 bases in the middle. Germline V lookup: CDR1 MNHEY, CDR2 SVGEGT.

This clonotype was counted ten times or more. This chain links TRBV12-3 or TRBV12-4 with TRBJ1-5; D remains unclear. This CDR3 has 15 residues. V lost 4 bases, J lost 1 base, and 11 bases lay in between. In nucleotides, the CDR3 is TGTGCCAGCAGTTCCCCGACAATCAGCAATCAGCCCCAGCATTTT. Translating gives CASSSPTISNQPQHF.

The gene calls are TRBV11-1 and TRBJ2-1; 8 positions agree with TRBD1. Germline assignment: CDR1 SGHAT and CDR2 FQDESV (reference sequence). Losses at the gene ends were 2 bases for V and 6 bases for J; bases not matched to a gene: 18. The CDR3 totals 19 residues. CDR3 loop: CASSLWRYGRGRIGNEQFF. CDR3 nucleotides: TGTGCCAGCAGCTTATGGCGTTACGGCAGGGGGCGAATTGGCAATGAGCAGTTCTTC.

There are many counts of this clonotype. V usage is TRBV4-3 and J usage is TRBJ2-1; D may be TRBD1 (5 bases). CDR3 length: 14 amino acids. CDR1 is LGHNA, CDR2 YSLEER, per germline. The V gene lost 2 bases and the J gene lost 5 bases, with 10 bases spanning the gap. The chain's CDR3 is CASSQTARDNEQFF. In DNA form, the CDR3 reads TGCGCCAGCAGCCAAACCGCCAGGGACAATGAGCAGTTCTTC.

This clonotype has just a few counts. The V gene is TRBV6-6, the J gene TRBJ1-1; D is uncertain. The V gene's germline CDR1 is MNHNY and CDR2 SVGAGI (reference sequence). The V end was cut by 5 bases, the J end by 4 bases, with 11 bases between. This CDR3 comprises 13 residues. CDR3 loop: CASSSGFGTEAFF. The CDR3 DNA reads TGTGCCAGCAGTAGCGGCTTTGGCACTGAAGCTTTCTTT.

This clonotype was counted between two and nine times. The rearrangement links TRBV20-1 to TRBJ1-6; unclear D gene. Trimming stripped 3 bases from V and 6 bases from J, with 12 bases between. CDR1 and CDR2 from the germline V gene are DFQATT and SNEGSKA (reference sequence). The CDR3 loop spans 14 amino acids. The CDR3 bases are TGCAGTGCTAGTGAACGGCGGTCTAATTCACCCCTCCACTTT. Translating gives CSASERRSNSPLHF.

This clonotype was detected many times. The rearrangement links TRBV5-1 to TRBJ1-1; a weak D match, TRBD1 (6 bases). Trimming removed 4 bases at V and 0 bases at J, with 13 bases between. Germline V gene data show CDR1 as SGHRS and CDR2 as YFSETQ. The CDR3 runs 15 residues. For the CDR3, the DNA is TGCGCCAGCAGCCAGGGGAGCACTATGAACACTGAAGCTTTCTTT. It is translated as CASSQGSTMNTEAFF.

The chain links TRBV30 to TRBJ2-5; perhaps D is TRBD1 or TRBD2 (5 bases each). This CDR3 is built from 12 residues. CDR1 is GTSNPN and CDR2 is SVGIG in the germline V gene (reference sequence). Trimming cost V 1 base and J 4 bases, with 7 bases left between them. The CDR3 DNA follows: TGTGCCTGGAGTGGGGACGGAGAGACCCAGTACTTC. It is translated as CAWSGDGETQYF.